Detailed here is one T cell receptor beta chain. Its antigen is unknown. The record has no base qualities; no much larger clone is one base away. CDR1 and CDR2 are drawn from the germline V gene (reference sequence): DFQATT, SNEGSKA. Reading from cysteine to phenylalanine, the CDR3 counts 11 amino acids. The entry retains the CDR3 DNA only, 33 bases that are in frame from base 1. Trimming takes 5 bases from V and 6 bases from J, and the germline ends sit 9 bases apart. The record originates from a study of T cells in lung cancer brain metastases (dated by TCRdb to 2016 to 2019). Background on the whole study: Of the approximately 20 patients, over 15 had a history of tobacco use, with a median of approximately 40 pack-years. The median interval between acquisition of the primary specimen and acquisition of the brain metastasis specimen was 300 to 400 days. DNA integrity number averaged approximately 4 in both primary and metastatic specimens, with no significant difference between sites. Of the approximately 21 patients, some 19 received no interval therapy between resection of the primary and resection of the metastasis. The study compared TCR beta CDR3 repertoires between fully resected primary non-small cell lung cancers and paired brain metastases. The cohort included 20 patients who provided 40 or so specimens, with each patient contributing one primary lung lesion and one brain metastasis. A median age at first diagnosis of around 50 years was recorded for the patients, of whom 8 or 9 were male and 11 were female. What the study reported, not specific to this receptor: It was not possible to control for the effects of preoperative corticosteroids on T cell infiltration in brain metastases. DNA fragmentation in the FFPE samples may have prevented recovery of the complete infiltrating T cell repertoire. A significantly larger repertoire fraction was made up by the ten most abundant clones in brain metastases than in primaries, which was suggestive of clonal expansion. Most clones were found to be lesion-specific, and limited overlap was observed between paired lesions (mean Morisita index roughly 0.2). Compared with their paired primaries, brain metastases had significantly fewer unique productive clones (median 1540 versus 4551).

Between about 2.24 and 4.92 ug genomic DNA was input per sample, and equal DNA input was given to paired samples. TCR beta libraries were built with the immunoSEQ hsTCRbeta Kit using multiplexed V and J gene primers in two PCR steps. Pooled libraries with positive and negative controls were sequenced on an Illumina MiSeq using a 100-cycle paired-end protocol. In the source study's methods: The immunoSEQ vendor processed the raw data into normalized, annotated TCR beta repertoire reports. Richness was defined as unique clones by nucleotide sequence, and total richness was extrapolated with the iChao1 and Efron-Thisted estimators. Pielou's evenness, Simpson's index, top-ten clone proportional abundance, and Morisita overlap index were used to characterize and compare paired lesions. TCRdb's version of the immuneACCESS table is confined to in-frame rearrangements and falls short of the full clone set. An unresolved V gene accounts for under half of the shortfall where checked; the remainder is of unknown origin. That table furnishes V, J and clone size, whereas the DNA furnished D and trimming. Here the sample has approximately 4,800 clones; around nine tenths occur a single time. The ten most abundant clones make up 2.5% to 4% of the sample.

Patients had resection for either synchronous oligometastatic disease or delayed recurrence of a solitary brain metastasis. To avoid including cancers other than NSCLC, any patient with a history of multiple malignancies was excluded. Using marked H&E slides as a guide, tumor areas were macrodissected from roughly 5 unstained approximately 10 um sections that had been deparaffinized. All specimens were formalin-fixed and paraffin-embedded (FFPE). The AllPrep DNA/RNA FFPE Kit was used for extraction of genomic DNA. Material: tumor tissue from the primary lung tumor. Taken with the paper, the label for cell subset or site translates to: primary lung cancer lesion. The clonotype originates from a woman aged 45-65 years with non-small cell lung cancer. This sequence uses TRBV20-1 and TRBJ2-3, with no reliable assignment of the D segment. CDR3 reads: CSASLQDTQYF. The DNA sequence is TGCAGTGCTTCCCTCCAGGATACGCAGTATTTT.